This T cell receptor beta chain was captured by sequencing in a study of T cell changes during pregnancy in multiple sclerosis. The method was immunoSEQ multiplex PCR; TCRdb's version includes in-frame clones alone and lacks a portion of them. The sample shows about 79,000 clones, just under 95% of them seen only once. The V gene's germline CDR1 is ENHRY and CDR2 SYGVKD. The CDR3 covers 15 residues. With 8 bases clipped from V and 4 bases from J, the junction kept 10 bases outside the gene matches. This sequence joins TRBV10-3 and TRBJ2-5; 10 bases line up with TRBD2. This sequence originates from a female donor in good health, enrolled as a control in a pregnancy study. The sample was peripheral blood, taken in the second trimester of pregnancy. CDR3 sequence reads: CAIAPRLAGGETQYF. The CDR3 DNA reads as TGTGCCATCGCCCCGAGACTAGCGGGCGGAGAGACCCAGTACTTC.